This TCR beta chain was captured by sequencing in a study of blood T cell repertoires in COVID-19. In the study overall: Nucleic acid was either cDNA or gDNA, and it came from T cells, B-cell-depleted T cells, or PBMCs.

How the authors handled the data: Nucleated cell number was recorded as an estimate derived from reference gene primer amplification. Here immunoSEQ multiplex PCR was the method, and the copy in TCRdb shows in-frame clones only, minus some. That table gives V, J and clone size, and the DNA gave D and trimming. The table shows around 100,000 clones, with around four fifths occurring only once. This CDR3 has 19 amino acids. Germline lookup yields CDR1 SGHTA and CDR2 FQGNSA. V was trimmed by 2 bases and J by 0 bases, leaving 17 bases between them. The genes are TRBV7-2 and TRBJ1-6; D is possibly TRBD1 (6 bases). This clonotype originated in a man aged 40-49 years with active or convalescent COVID-19. The source material was peripheral blood. The CDR3 here is CASSLYGRGEYSYNSPLHF. The CDR3 coding sequence is TGTGCCAGCAGCTTATACGGCAGGGGCGAATACTCCTATAATTCACCCCTCCACTTT.